Following are 23 T cell receptor beta chains from one sample sequenced in a study of blood T cell repertoires in COVID-19. The table came from immunoSEQ multiplex PCR; TCRdb's copy has only in-frame clones and leaves some out. This sample has about 480,000 clones, with 85% to 90% found just once. The sequenced sample consisted of peripheral blood. These receptors came from a woman in her fifties or sixties with COVID-19, enrolled during active disease.

The V gene is TRBV19, the J gene TRBJ2-2; a possible D gene is TRBD2 (5 bases). This CDR3 has 14 amino acids. Per the germline V gene, CDR1 is LNHDA and CDR2 is SQIVND (reference sequence). Between the trimmed V and J ends, which lost 0 bases and 4 bases, there was a span of 6 bases. The CDR3 spells CASSIDGVTGELFF. The CDR3 bases are TGTGCCAGTAGTATAGACGGGGTCACCGGGGAGCTGTTTTTT.

The chain carries TRBV27 and TRBJ1-6; 7 positions match TRBD1. The germline V gene has CDR1 MNHEY and CDR2 SMNVEV (reference sequence). The CDR3 is made up of 15 amino acids. After removal of 2 bases from V and 9 bases from J, the junction contained 7 bases not matched to a gene. Here the CDR3 reads CASSLRTGGGSPLHF. In DNA, the CDR3 is TGTGCCAGCAGTTTACGGACAGGAGGGGGTTCACCCCTCCACTTT.

V usage is TRBV4-2 and J usage is TRBJ1-4; 9 bases align to TRBD1. The J segment lost 3 bases and the V segment lost 3 bases, leaving 14 bases of the junction unmatched. CDR1 is LGHNA and CDR2 is YNFKEQ in the germline V gene. This CDR3 is built from 19 residues. The CDR3: CASSHHLRGTGRANEKLFF. DNA of the CDR3: TGTGCCAGCAGCCACCATCTCAGGGGGACAGGGAGGGCTAATGAAAAACTGTTTTTT.

The chain uses TRBV5-4 and TRBJ1-2, with D possibly being TRBD1 (5 bases). The germline V gene has CDR1 SGHNT and CDR2 YYREEE (reference sequence). V was clipped by 2 bases and J by 6 bases, with 14 bases between them. This CDR3 has 14 amino acids. The CDR3 coding sequence is TGTGCCAGCAGCTTATCCGGGACGGGGGATGGCTACACCTTC. As protein: CASSLSGTGDGYTF.

This clone has a handful of counts. The chain couples TRBV5-4 to TRBJ1-1; D is unresolved. Per the germline V gene, CDR1 is SGHNT and CDR2 is YYREEE (reference sequence). The CDR3 is 11 amino acids. Between the trimmed V and J ends, which lost 9 bases and 5 bases, there was a span of 11 bases. CDR3 loop: CATDRGTEAFF. CDR3 coding DNA: TGTGCCACAGATCGAGGAACTGAAGCTTTCTTT.

This sequence joins TRBV29-1 and TRBJ2-7, with TRBD2 identical over 9 bases. This CDR3 contains 14 residues. The junction had 5 bases not matched to a gene; V was cut back by 4 bases and J by 1 base. Germline V gene lookup returns CDR1 SQVTM and CDR2 ANQGSEA. DNA of the CDR3: TGCAGCGTTGGGTCTAGCGGGGCGTCCTACGAGCAGTACTTC. Amino acids: CSVGSSGASYEQYF.

V gene TRBV7-2 combines with J gene TRBJ1-2; TRBD1 matches 7 bases. Germline-derived CDR1 and CDR2 are SGHTA and FQGNSA. The V segment lost 5 bases and the J segment 8 bases; nucleotides outside the gene matches: 17. CDR3 length: 16 residues. Here the CDR3 reads CASSPGLGQAVKGYTF. DNA for the CDR3: TGTGCCAGCAGCCCTGGGCTTGGACAGGCGGTTAAGGGCTACACCTTC.

The V gene is TRBV6-1, the J gene TRBJ1-4; D remains unclear. Trimming stripped 2 bases from V and 11 bases from J, with 18 bases between. Germline values: CDR1 MNHNS, CDR2 SASEGT. The length of the CDR3 is 15 residues. The CDR3 DNA reads TGTGCCAGCAGTGAAACCCCGAGCCCCATCGTTAAACTGTTTTTT. Protein product: CASSETPSPIVKLFF.

The V gene is TRBV6-1, the J gene TRBJ1-3; D is undetermined. The CDR3 consists of 17 residues. V was clipped by 2 bases and J by 0 bases, with 14 bases between them. Germline lookup yields CDR1 MNHNS and CDR2 SASEGT. CDR3 sequence (DNA): TGTGCCAGCAGTGAATGGCTTCCGGGGAACTCTGGAAACACCATATATTTT. It translates to CASSEWLPGNSGNTIYF.

The J gene is TRBJ2-3, the V gene TRBV24-1; 9 bases agree with TRBD2. CDR3 size: 16 residues. Germline V lookup: CDR1 KGHDR, CDR2 SFDVKD. V trimming: 3 bases; J trimming: 2 bases; junction bases outside the gene matches: 5. In nucleotides, the CDR3 is TGTGCCACCAGTGATCCCATAGCGGGGGACACAGATACGCAGTATTTT. It encodes CATSDPIAGDTDTQYF.

The V gene is TRBV9, the J gene TRBJ2-7; 8 bases are a match to TRBD2. CDR1 and CDR2 from the germline V gene are SGDLS and YYNGEE. The CDR3 is 14 residues long. Unmatched junction bases numbered 5, after V lost 4 bases and J lost 2 bases. The CDR3 sequence: CASSPAGGAYEQYF. The CDR3 DNA reads as TGTGCCAGCAGCCCAGCCGGGGGGGCCTACGAGCAGTACTTC.

CDR3 loop: CASSYYRDEQYF. CDR3 in DNA: TGTGCCAGCAGTTACTACCGGGACGAGCAGTACTTC. The chain carries TRBV6-6 and TRBJ2-7; D not resolved. Between the trimmed V and J ends, which lost 1 base and 5 bases, there was a span of 6 bases. Germline CDR1 MNHNY, CDR2 SVGAGI (reference sequence). This CDR3 has 12 amino acids.

Comments on this clone: Different DNA sequences within this sample yield the same CDR3. The chain links TRBV19 to TRBJ1-1, with a possible D match to TRBD1 (6 bases). This CDR3 contains 16 residues. Trimming cost V 1 base and J 2 bases, with 14 bases left between them. Germline V lookup: CDR1 LNHDA, CDR2 SQIVND (reference sequence). The DNA for the CDR3 is TGTGCCAGTAGTATAGGCGGGGGGCGTGGAAACACTGAAGCTTTCTTT. Translation: CASSIGGGRGNTEAFF.

Of note for this clone: The same CDR3 also results from other DNA sequences found in this sample. The CDR3 spells CASSLEASNTGELFF. CDR3 coding DNA: TGCGCCAGCAGCTTGGAAGCATCGAACACCGGGGAGCTGTTTTTT. The chain links TRBV5-1 to TRBJ2-2; D gene unclear. The CDR3 is 15 residues long. Germline V lookup: CDR1 SGHRS, CDR2 YFSETQ. V was shortened by 0 bases and J by 0 bases, with 6 bases between the two germline ends.

The rearrangement links TRBV6-5 to TRBJ2-5, with D possibly matching TRBD1 (5 bases). Germline values: CDR1 MNHEY, CDR2 SVGAGI. The germline V and J ends were trimmed by 5 bases and 5 bases, with 18 bases remaining between them. The CDR3 totals 15 residues. The CDR3 DNA reads TGTGCCAGCAGTCAAAATAGGGGCTTGGAGGAGACCCAGTACTTC. It specifies CASSQNRGLEETQYF.

CDR3 sequence reads: CASSKDLASGTGELFF. Here the CDR3 DNA reads TGTGCCAGCAGCAAAGATTTGGCTAGCGGGACCGGGGAGCTGTTTTTT. The rearrangement joins TRBV21-1 to TRBJ2-2; the table's D call TRBD2 went unverified against the DNA. TRBV21-1 is assigned pseudogene status. The CDR3 has 16 amino acids.

This chain connects TRBV7-8 to TRBJ2-3; D possibly corresponds to TRBD1 (6 bases). The CDR3 runs to 16 residues. Trimming removed 4 bases from V and 2 bases from J, with 16 bases in between. The germline V gene has CDR1 SGHVS and CDR2 FQNEAQ. CDR3 loop: CASSYQGRGITDTQYF. The CDR3 region has the DNA TGTGCCAGCAGCTACCAGGGAAGGGGGATCACAGATACGCAGTATTTT.

The chain has TRBV4-2 and TRBJ2-7; 9 bases match TRBD2. Trimming took 2 bases from V and 6 from J; bases not matched to a gene: 11. Germline V gene sequence: CDR1 LGHNA, CDR2 YNFKEQ. The CDR3 is 16 residues long. The CDR3, as DNA: TGTGCCAGCAGCCAATTAGCGGGGGCCCTGCTTAGCGAGCAGTACTTC. This codes for CASSQLAGALLSEQYF.

The V call is TRBV3-1 (or the pseudogene TRBV3-2), the J call TRBJ1-2; D is possibly TRBD1 (5 bases). Trimming removed 0 bases at V and 4 bases at J, with 12 bases between. Germline assignment: CDR1 LGHDT and CDR2 YNNKEL (reference sequence). The CDR3 loop spans 15 amino acids. CDR3: CASSQDIDSLYGYTF. The CDR3, as DNA: TGTGCCAGCAGCCAAGATATAGACAGTCTCTATGGCTACACCTTC.

The chain joins TRBV6-5 to TRBJ2-7; TRBD1 aligns across 11 bases. With V trimmed by 2 bases and J by 3 bases, 3 bases remained unmatched. Germline V gives CDR1 MNHEY, CDR2 SVGAGI. The CDR3 extends over 15 amino acids. In DNA form, the CDR3 reads TGTGCCAGCAGTTACGAGGGACAGGGGGTCTACGAGCAGTACTTC. The encoded protein is CASSYEGQGVYEQYF.

The rearrangement joins TRBV7-2 to TRBJ1-6; D unclear. With 1 base removed from V and 8 bases from J, the gap between germline ends came to 12 bases. Looked up from germline, CDR1 is SGHTA and CDR2 is FQGNSA. The CDR3 is 15 amino acids. The CDR3 reads CASSLGTANYSPLHF. The DNA for the CDR3 is TGTGCCAGCAGCTTAGGAACCGCAAACTATTCACCCCTCCACTTT.

CDR3 DNA sequence: TGTGCCAGCTCACTCCCCTTTGACAGGGTGTTCTATGGCTACACCTTC. Amino acid sequence: CASSLPFDRVFYGYTF. The rearrangement uses TRBV18 and TRBJ1-2; 7 bases fit TRBD1. V gave up 4 bases and J gave up 4 bases; unmatched junction bases: 12. CDR1 and CDR2 (germline): KGHSH, LQKENI. The CDR3 runs 16 residues.

This chain links TRBV27 with TRBJ2-3, with 15 nucleotides matching TRBD2. The CDR3 is 15 residues long. V lost 5 bases and J lost 4; bases outside the gene matches: 1. The V gene's germline CDR1 is MNHEY and CDR2 SMNVEV (reference sequence). CDR3 sequence (DNA): TGTGCCAGCAGTCGGACTAGCGGGGGGGCAGATACGCAGTATTTT. Translation: CASSRTSGGADTQYF.